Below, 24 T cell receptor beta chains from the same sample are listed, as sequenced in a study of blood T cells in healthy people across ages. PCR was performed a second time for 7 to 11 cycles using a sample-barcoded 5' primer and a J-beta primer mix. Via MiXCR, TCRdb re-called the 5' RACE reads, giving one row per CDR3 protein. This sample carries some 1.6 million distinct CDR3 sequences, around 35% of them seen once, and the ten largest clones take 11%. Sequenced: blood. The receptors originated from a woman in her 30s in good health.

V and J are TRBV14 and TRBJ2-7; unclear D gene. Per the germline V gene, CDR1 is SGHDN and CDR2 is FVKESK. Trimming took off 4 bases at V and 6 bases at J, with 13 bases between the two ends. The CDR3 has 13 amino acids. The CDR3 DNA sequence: TGTGCCAGCAGCCCGGTCTCCTCGGGCGAGCAGTACTTC. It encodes CASSPVSSGEQYF. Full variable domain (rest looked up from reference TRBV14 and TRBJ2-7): EAGVTQFPSHSVIEKGQTVTLRCDPISGHDNLYWYRRVMGKEIKFLLHFVKESKQDESGMPNNRFLAERTGGTYSTLKVQPAELEDSGVYFCASSPVSSGEQYFGPGTRLTVT.

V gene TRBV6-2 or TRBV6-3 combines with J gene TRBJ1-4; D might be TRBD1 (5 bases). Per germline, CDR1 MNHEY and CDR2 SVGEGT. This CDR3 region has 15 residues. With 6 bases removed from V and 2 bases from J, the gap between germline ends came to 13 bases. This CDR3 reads CASRGIKGTNEKLFF. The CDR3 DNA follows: TGTGCCAGCAGAGGGATTAAGGGGACTAATGAAAAACTGTTTTTT.

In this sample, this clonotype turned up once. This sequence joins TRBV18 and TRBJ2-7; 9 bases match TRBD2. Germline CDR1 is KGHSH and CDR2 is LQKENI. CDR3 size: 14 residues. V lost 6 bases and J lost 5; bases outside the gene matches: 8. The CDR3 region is CASSSSGEFHEQYF. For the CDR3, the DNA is TGTGCCAGCTCTTCTAGCGGGGAATTCCACGAGCAGTACTTC.

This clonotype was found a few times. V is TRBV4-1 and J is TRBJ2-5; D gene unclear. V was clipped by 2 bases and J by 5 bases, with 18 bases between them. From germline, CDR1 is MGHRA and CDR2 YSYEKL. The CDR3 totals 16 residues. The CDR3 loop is CASSQYSKGWQETQYF. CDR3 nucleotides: TGCGCCAGCAGCCAATACTCAAAAGGTTGGCAGGAGACCCAGTACTTC.

The CDR3 loop reads CSAIGGSMRGYTF. The DNA of the CDR3 is TGCAGTGCCATAGGGGGCAGCATGAGGGGCTACACCTTC. The chain links TRBV20-1 to TRBJ1-2; 7 nucleotides match TRBD1. This CDR3 comprises 13 residues. The V gene's germline CDR1 is DFQATT and CDR2 SNEGSKA (reference sequence). The ends lost 6 bases at V and 8 bases at J; junction bases unmatched: 12.

DNA of the CDR3: TGCGCCAGCAGCCGCCTTCCCTGGCAGGGGGCAAAAGATACGCAGTATTTT. This translates into CASSRLPWQGAKDTQYF. V usage is TRBV4-1 and J usage is TRBJ2-3, with 8 bases fitting TRBD1. The CDR3 contains 17 residues. The V gene's germline CDR1 is MGHRA and CDR2 YSYEKL. The J segment lost 5 bases and the V segment lost 4 bases, leaving 14 bases of the junction unmatched.

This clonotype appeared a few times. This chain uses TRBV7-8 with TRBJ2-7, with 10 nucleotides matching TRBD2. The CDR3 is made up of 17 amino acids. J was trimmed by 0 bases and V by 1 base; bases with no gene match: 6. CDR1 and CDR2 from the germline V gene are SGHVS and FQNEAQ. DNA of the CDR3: TGTGCCAGCAGCTTAGTACCTAGCGGGAGAAGCTCCTACGAGCAGTACTTC. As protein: CASSLVPSGRSSYEQYF.

CDR3 in amino acids: CASSPRRRESNYGYTF. In DNA, the CDR3 is TGTGCCAGCAGTCCCCGTCGGAGGGAAAGTAACTATGGCTACACCTTC. The chain combines TRBV12-3 or TRBV12-4 with TRBJ1-2; D is uncertain. Trimming removed 5 bases from V and 1 base from J, with 17 bases in between. This CDR3 region has 16 residues.

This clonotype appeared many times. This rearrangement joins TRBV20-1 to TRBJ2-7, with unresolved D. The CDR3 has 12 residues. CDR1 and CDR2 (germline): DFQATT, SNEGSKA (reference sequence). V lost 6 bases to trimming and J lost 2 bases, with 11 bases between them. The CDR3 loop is CSAIFSTYEQYF. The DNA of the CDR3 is TGCAGTGCCATATTCTCCACCTACGAGCAGTACTTC.

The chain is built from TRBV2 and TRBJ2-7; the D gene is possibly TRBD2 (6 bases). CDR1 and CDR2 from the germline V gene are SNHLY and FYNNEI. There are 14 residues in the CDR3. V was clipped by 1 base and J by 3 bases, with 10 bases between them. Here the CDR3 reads CASSEGGGNYEQYF. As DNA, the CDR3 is TGTGCCAGCAGTGAAGGAGGAGGGAACTACGAGCAGTACTTC.

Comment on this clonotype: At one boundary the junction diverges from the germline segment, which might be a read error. The CDR3 nucleotides read TGCAGCGTTGTATGGGACAGGGGATACGATCAGTACTTC. Its translation is CSVVWDRGYDQYF. This rearrangement joins TRBV29-1 to TRBJ2-7; 10 nucleotides match TRBD1. The CDR3 consists of 13 residues. Germline V gives CDR1 SQVTM, CDR2 ANQGSEA.

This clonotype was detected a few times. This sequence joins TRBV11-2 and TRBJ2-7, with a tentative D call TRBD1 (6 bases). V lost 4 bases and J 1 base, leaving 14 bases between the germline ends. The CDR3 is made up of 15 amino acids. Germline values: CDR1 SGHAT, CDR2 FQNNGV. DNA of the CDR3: TGTGCCAGCAGCTCAGGGGTGGTGGGTTCCTACGAGCAGTACTTC. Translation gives CASSSGVVGSYEQYF.

The chain's CDR3 is CSGLGRDRQPQHF. The CDR3 DNA reads as TGCAGTGGCCTAGGGAGGGATAGGCAGCCCCAGCATTTT. The J gene is TRBJ1-5, the V gene TRBV20-1; D not certain. This CDR3 comprises 13 residues. Germline V gene sequence: CDR1 DFQATT, CDR2 SNEGSKA (reference sequence). Between the trimmed V and J ends, which lost 7 bases and 7 bases, there was a span of 17 bases.

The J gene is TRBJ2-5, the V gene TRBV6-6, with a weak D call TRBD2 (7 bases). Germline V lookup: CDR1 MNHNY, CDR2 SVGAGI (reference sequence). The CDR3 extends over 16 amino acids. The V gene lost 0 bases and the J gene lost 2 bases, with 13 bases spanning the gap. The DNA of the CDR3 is TGTGCCAGCAGTTACTCGTTCGCGGGGGCTCAAGAGACCCAGTACTTC. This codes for CASSYSFAGAQETQYF.

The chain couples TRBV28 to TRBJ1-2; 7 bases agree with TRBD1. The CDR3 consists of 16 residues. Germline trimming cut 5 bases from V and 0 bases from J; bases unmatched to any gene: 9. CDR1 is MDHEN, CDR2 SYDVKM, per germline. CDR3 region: CASSLPGDSANYGYTF. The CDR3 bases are TGTGCCAGCAGTCTACCGGGGGACAGCGCTAACTATGGCTACACCTTC.

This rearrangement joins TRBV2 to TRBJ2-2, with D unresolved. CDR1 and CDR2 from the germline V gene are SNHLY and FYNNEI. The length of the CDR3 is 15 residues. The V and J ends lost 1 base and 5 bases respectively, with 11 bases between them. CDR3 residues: CASSEEGFGTGELFF. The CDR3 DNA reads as TGTGCCAGCAGTGAAGAGGGTTTCGGAACCGGGGAGCTGTTTTTT.

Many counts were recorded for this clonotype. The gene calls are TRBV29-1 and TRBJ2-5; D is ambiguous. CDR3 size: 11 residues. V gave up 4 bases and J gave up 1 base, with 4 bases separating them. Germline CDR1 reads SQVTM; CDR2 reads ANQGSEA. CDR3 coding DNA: TGCAGCGTTGTCCCCCAAGAGACCCAGTACTTC. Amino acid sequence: CSVVPQETQYF.

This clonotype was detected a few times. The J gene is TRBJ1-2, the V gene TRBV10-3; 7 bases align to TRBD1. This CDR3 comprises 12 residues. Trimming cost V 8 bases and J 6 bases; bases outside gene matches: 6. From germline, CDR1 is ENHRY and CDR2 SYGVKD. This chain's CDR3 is CAIGTGENGYTF. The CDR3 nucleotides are TGTGCCATCGGCACAGGGGAAAATGGCTACACCTTC.

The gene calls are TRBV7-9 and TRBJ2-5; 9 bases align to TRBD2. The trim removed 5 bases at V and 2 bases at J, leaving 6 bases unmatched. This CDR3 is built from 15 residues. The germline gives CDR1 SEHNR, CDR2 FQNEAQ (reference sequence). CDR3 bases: TGTGCCAGCAGCGGCTCGACTAGCGGACAAGAGACCCAGTACTTC. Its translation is CASSGSTSGQETQYF.

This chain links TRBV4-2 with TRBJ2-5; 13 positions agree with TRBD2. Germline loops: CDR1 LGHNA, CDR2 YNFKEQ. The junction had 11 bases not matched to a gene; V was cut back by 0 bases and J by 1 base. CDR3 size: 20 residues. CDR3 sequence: CASSQDGWVGTSGIQETQYF. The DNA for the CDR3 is TGTGCCAGCAGCCAAGATGGGTGGGTAGGGACTAGCGGGATCCAAGAGACCCAGTACTTC.

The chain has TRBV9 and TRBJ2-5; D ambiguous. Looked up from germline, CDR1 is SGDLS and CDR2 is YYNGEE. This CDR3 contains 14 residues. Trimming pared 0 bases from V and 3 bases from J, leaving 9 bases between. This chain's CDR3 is CASSVAVGKETQYF. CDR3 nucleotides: TGTGCCAGCAGCGTAGCTGTGGGAAAAGAGACCCAGTACTTC.

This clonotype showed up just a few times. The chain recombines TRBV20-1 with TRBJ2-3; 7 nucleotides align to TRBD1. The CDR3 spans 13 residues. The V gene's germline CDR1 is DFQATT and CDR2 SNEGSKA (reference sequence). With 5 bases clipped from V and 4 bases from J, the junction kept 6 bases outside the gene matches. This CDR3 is CSAGPGTADTQYF. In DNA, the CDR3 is TGCAGTGCTGGCCCCGGGACAGCAGATACGCAGTATTTT.

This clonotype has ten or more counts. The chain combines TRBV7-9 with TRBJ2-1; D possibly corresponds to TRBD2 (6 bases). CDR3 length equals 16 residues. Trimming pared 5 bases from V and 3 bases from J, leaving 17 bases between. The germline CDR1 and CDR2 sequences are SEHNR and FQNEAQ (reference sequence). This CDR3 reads CASSPNREVGYNEQFF. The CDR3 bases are TGTGCCAGCAGCCCCAATAGGGAGGTAGGCTACAATGAGCAGTTCTTC.

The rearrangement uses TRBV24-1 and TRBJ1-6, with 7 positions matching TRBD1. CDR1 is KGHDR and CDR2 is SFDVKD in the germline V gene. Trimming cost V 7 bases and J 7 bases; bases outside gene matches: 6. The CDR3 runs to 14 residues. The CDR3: CATSRDRANSPLHF. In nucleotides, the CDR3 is TGTGCCACCAGCAGGGACAGAGCCAATTCACCCCTCCACTTT.